This T cell receptor (beta chain) comes out of a study of T cell responses to AZD1222 COVID-19 vaccine. Findings and limits, study-wide: At study baseline, merely over 5 AZD1222 recipients were seropositive. Epitopes outside B.1.351 and B.1.1.7 mutated regions reportedly drew nearly half of spike TCRs. The donor group comprised mostly white British people and more females; the analysis possibly underestimated clonal diversity.

Worth noting for this clone: Its antigen remains unidentified.

Measured with immunoSEQ multiplex PCR; TCRdb has only the in-frame clones, and not every one. The repertoire includes about 140,000 clones, about 90% of them detected once, and roughly 3% sits in the top ten. Germline V gene data show CDR1 as KGHSH and CDR2 as LQKENI. V lost 2 bases and J 5 bases, leaving 9 bases between the germline ends. CDR3 length equals 13 residues. The material sequenced was peripheral blood, taken 28 days after the second AZD1222 dose. The chain combines TRBV18 with TRBJ1-1, with D perhaps matching TRBD1 (5 bases). This clonotype originated in an adult who received the AZD1222 COVID-19 vaccine. CDR3 amino acids: CASSPGGETEAFF. DNA for the CDR3: TGTGCCAGCTCACCAGGGGGAGAGACTGAAGCTTTCTTT.